The 10 T cell receptor beta chains listed next were all sequenced from one sample in a study of T-cell memory formation after mild COVID-19. From the 5' RACE reads, TCRdb called clonotypes with MiXCR, one entry per CDR3 protein. The profile shows just under 150,000 distinct CDR3 sequences, roughly 21% of them singletons. Sequenced: PBMCs or a T cell subset sorted from them (not recorded which). These TCRs come from an adult woman who had mild COVID-19 (a few samples of this study predate the infection). Cell type and time point are not known.

The table lists this clonotype with a few counts. This chain uses TRBV4-3 with TRBJ2-3; 8 bases align to TRBD1. V shed 3 bases and J 8 bases; nucleotides not matched to a gene: 4. The CDR3 is made up of 13 amino acids. The V gene's germline CDR1 is LGHNA and CDR2 YSLEER. The CDR3 loop reads CASSHQGQGTQYF. The CDR3 nucleotides read TGCGCCAGCAGCCACCAAGGACAGGGTACGCAGTATTTT.

This clonotype was seen a few times. The chain uses TRBV7-2 and TRBJ2-7, with 10 nucleotides matching TRBD2. The ends lost 6 bases at V and 2 bases at J; junction bases unmatched: 7. CDR3 length: 15 amino acids. Per germline, CDR1 SGHTA and CDR2 FQGNSA. The CDR3 region has the DNA TGTGCCAGCAGTCAACGGACTAGCGGCCCCTACGAGCAGTACTTC. It is translated as CASSQRTSGPYEQYF.

The J gene is TRBJ1-1, the V gene TRBV5-1; no firm D call. This CDR3 has 13 amino acids. V lost 4 bases to trimming and J lost 1 base, with 8 bases between them. Per germline, CDR1 SGHRS and CDR2 YFSETQ. The CDR3 is CASSVEANTEAFF. The CDR3, as DNA: TGCGCCAGCAGCGTGGAGGCGAACACTGAAGCTTTCTTT.

This clonotype was counted at least ten times. This chain links TRBV6-5 with TRBJ2-7; 13 bases fit TRBD2. The CDR3 is 15 residues long. Germline assignment: CDR1 MNHEY and CDR2 SVGAGI. V shed 6 bases and J 6 bases; nucleotides not matched to a gene: 8. The CDR3 loop reads CASRELAGGPAEQYF. In nucleotides, the CDR3 is TGTGCCAGCAGGGAACTAGCGGGAGGGCCCGCCGAGCAGTACTTC.

The chain recombines TRBV5-1 with TRBJ2-5; TRBD2 agrees at 7 bases. The length of the CDR3 is 16 residues. Germline CDR1 is SGHRS and CDR2 is YFSETQ. Trimming removed 6 bases from V and 0 bases from J; junction bases left unmatched: 11. The CDR3 spells CASTTSTSSYQETQYF. The DNA of the CDR3 is TGCGCCAGCACCACATCGACTAGCAGTTACCAAGAGACCCAGTACTTC.

This chain joins TRBV29-1 and TRBJ2-4, with TRBD1 as a possible D gene (5 bases). The CDR3 has 14 residues. Trimming removed 5 bases at V and 10 bases at J, with 21 bases between. Germline V gene data show CDR1 as SQVTM and CDR2 as ANQGSEA. The DNA of the CDR3 is TGCAGCGTTAGAAGGCTGGACAATAGTAGGATTCAGTACTTC. This translates into CSVRRLDNSRIQYF. The whole variable domain, remainder taken from reference TRBV29-1 and TRBJ2-4, is SAVISQKPSRDICQRGTSLTIQCQVDSQVTMMFWYRQQPGQSLTLIATANQGSEATYESGFVIDKFPISRPNLTFSTLTVSNMSPEDSSIYLCSVRRLDNSRIQYFGAGTRLSVL.

The rearrangement links TRBV12-3 or TRBV12-4 to TRBJ1-1; 7 bases line up with TRBD1. This CDR3 comprises 13 residues. V trimming: 6 bases; J trimming: 7 bases; junction bases outside the gene matches: 8. The CDR3 loop is CASSRTGTGEAFF. The CDR3 DNA reads TGTGCCAGCAGCCGGACAGGAACGGGTGAAGCTTTCTTT.

The J gene is TRBJ2-3, the V gene TRBV7-9, with TRBD2 matching over 10 bases. V lost 2 bases, J lost 4 bases, and 6 bases stayed unmatched. Germline-derived CDR1 and CDR2 are SEHNR and FQNEAQ (reference sequence). This CDR3 region has 16 residues. DNA for the CDR3: TGTGCCAGCAGCTTAATAGCTAGCGGGAGAGCAGATACGCAGTATTTT. It encodes CASSLIASGRADTQYF.

This clonotype occurred a few times. This rearrangement joins TRBV12-3 or TRBV12-4 to TRBJ1-2; weak D call: TRBD1 (6 bases). The V end lost 6 bases, the J end lost 8 bases, and 22 bases lay between the germline ends. This CDR3 is 15 amino acids long. The CDR3 sequence is CASSPRDTIWAGYTF. CDR3 in DNA: TGTGCCAGCAGCCCCCGGGACACAATATGGGCGGGCTACACCTTC.

V and J are TRBV24-1 and TRBJ1-1; D unresolved. Between the trimmed V and J ends, which lost 2 bases and 8 bases, there was a span of 11 bases. The germline V gene has CDR1 KGHDR and CDR2 SFDVKD. This CDR3 has 13 residues. The CDR3 nucleotides are TGTGCCACCAGTGATTCTGAGGTCAGGGAAGCTTTCTTT. It is translated as CATSDSEVREAFF.